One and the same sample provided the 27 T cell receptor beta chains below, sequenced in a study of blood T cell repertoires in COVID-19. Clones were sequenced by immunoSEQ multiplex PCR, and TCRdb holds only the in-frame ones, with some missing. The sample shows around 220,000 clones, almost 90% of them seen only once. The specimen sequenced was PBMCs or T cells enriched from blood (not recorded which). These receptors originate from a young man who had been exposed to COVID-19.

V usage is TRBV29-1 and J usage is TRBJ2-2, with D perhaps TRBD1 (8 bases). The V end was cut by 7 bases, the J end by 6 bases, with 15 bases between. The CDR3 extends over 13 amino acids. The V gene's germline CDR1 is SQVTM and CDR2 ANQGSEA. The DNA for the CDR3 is TGCAGCGCCCGGACAGGGAGGGCCGGGGAGCTGTTTTTT. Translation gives CSARTGRAGELFF.

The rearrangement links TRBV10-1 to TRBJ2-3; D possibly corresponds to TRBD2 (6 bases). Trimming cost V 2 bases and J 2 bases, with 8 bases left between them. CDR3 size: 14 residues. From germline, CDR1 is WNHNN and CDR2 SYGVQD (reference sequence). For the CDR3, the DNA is TGCGCCAGCAGTGAGGGAGGGTCCACAGATACGCAGTATTTT. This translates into CASSEGGSTDTQYF.

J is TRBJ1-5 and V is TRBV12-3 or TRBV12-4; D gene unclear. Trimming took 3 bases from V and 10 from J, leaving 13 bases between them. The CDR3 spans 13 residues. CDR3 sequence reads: CASSFRALFPQHF. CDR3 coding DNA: TGTGCCAGCAGTTTCCGAGCCTTATTCCCCCAGCATTTT.

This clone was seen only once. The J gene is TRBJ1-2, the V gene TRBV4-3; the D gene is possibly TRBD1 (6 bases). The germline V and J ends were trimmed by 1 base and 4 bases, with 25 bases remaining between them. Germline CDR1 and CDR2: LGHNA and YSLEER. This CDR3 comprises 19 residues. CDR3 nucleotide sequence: TGCGCCAGCAGCCAAGTATATGGGACCTACAGGGAACGAGGCTATGGCTACACCTTC. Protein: CASSQVYGTYRERGYGYTF.

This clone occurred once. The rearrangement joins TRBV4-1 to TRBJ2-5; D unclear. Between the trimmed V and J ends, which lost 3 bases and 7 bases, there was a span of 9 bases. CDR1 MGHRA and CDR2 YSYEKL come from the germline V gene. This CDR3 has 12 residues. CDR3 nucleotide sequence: TGCGCCAGCAGCCATACGTCAGGGACCCAGTACTTC. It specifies CASSHTSGTQYF.

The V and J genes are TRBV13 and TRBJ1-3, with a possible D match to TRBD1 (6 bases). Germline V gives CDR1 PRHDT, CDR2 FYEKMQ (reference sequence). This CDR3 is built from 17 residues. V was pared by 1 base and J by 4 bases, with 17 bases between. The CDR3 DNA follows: TGTGCCAGCAGCTTAGATCAGCACAGGGCAAGGGGAAACACCATATATTTT. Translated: CASSLDQHRARGNTIYF.

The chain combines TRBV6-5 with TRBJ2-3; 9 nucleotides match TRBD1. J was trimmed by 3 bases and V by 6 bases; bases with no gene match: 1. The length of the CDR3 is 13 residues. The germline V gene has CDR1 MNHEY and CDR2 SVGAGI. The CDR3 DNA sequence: TGTGCCAGCAGGACAGGGGGAACAGATACGCAGTATTTT. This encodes CASRTGGTDTQYF.

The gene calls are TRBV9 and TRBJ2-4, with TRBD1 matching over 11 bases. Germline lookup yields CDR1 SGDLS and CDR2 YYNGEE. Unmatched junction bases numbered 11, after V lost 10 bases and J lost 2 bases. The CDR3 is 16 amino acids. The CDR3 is CAGPTGTGGTKNIQYF. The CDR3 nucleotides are TGTGCCGGTCCGACCGGGACAGGGGGGACCAAAAACATTCAGTACTTC.

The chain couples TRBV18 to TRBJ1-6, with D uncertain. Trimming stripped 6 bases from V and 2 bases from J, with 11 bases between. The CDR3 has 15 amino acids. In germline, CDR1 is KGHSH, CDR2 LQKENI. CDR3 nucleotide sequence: TGTGCCAGCTCGATCCTCGAGCCCTATAATTCACCCCTCCACTTT. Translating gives CASSILEPYNSPLHF. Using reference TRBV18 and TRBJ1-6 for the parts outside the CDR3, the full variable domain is NAGVMQNPRHLVRRRGQEARLRCSPMKGHSHVYWYRQLPEEGLKFMVYLQKENIIDESGMPKERFSAEFPKEGPSILRIQQVVRGDSAAYFCASSILEPYNSPLHFGNGTRLTVT.

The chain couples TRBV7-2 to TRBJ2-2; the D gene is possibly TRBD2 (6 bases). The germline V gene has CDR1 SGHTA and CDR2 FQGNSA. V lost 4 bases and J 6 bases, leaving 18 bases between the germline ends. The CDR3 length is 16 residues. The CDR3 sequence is CASSSGTALFSGELFF. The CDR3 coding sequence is TGTGCCAGCAGCTCCGGGACTGCCCTCTTCTCCGGGGAGCTGTTTTTT.

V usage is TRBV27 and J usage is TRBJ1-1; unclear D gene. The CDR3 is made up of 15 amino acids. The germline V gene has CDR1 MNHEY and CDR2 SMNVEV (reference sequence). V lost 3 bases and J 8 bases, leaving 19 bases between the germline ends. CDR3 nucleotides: TGTGCCAGCAGTTTTTTCTATCGTGAGAATTTGGAAGCTTTCTTT. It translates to CASSFFYRENLEAFF.

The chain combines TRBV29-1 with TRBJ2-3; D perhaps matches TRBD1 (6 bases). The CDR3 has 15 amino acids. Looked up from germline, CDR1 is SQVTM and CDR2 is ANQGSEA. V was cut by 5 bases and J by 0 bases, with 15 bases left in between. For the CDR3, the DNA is TGCAGCGTTCGGGGACGGGACACAAGCACAGATACGCAGTATTTT. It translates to CSVRGRDTSTDTQYF.

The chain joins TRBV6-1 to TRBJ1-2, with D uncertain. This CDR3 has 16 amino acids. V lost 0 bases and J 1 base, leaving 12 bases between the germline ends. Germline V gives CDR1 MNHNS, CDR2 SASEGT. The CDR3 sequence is CASSEARMGDNYGYTF. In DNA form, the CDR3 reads TGTGCCAGCAGTGAAGCGCGGATGGGAGATAACTATGGCTACACCTTC.

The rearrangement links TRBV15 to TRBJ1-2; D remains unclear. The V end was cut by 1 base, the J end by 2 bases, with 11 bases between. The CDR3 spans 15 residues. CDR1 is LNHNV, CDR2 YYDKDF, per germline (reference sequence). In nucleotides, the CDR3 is TGTGCCACCAGCAGAGGCAGGTCGACCAACTATGGCTACACCTTC. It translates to CATSRGRSTNYGYTF.

The CDR3 DNA reads TGTGCCAGCAGCCAAGAGGGGCTATTAGCGGGGGGCCACTTTCAGTTCTTC. Amino acids: CASSQEGLLAGGHFQFF. The rearrangement joins TRBV3-1 (or the pseudogene TRBV3-2) to TRBJ2-1, with 10 bases aligning to TRBD2. Germline V gives CDR1 LGHDT, CDR2 YNNKEL (reference sequence). V trimming: 0 bases; J trimming: 13 bases; junction bases outside the gene matches: 15. The length of the CDR3 is 17 residues.

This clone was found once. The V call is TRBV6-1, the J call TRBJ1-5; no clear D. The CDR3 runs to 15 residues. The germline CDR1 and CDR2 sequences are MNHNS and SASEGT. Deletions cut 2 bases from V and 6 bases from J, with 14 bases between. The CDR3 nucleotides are TGTGCCAGCAGTGAATCGATCTGGGAGGGTCAGCCCCAGCATTTT. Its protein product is CASSESIWEGQPQHF.

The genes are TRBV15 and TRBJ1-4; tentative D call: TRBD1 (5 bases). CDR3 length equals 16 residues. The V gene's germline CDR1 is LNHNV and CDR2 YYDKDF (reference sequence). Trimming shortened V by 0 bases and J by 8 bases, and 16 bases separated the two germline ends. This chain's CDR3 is CATSRESGPTGEKLFF. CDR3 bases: TGTGCCACCAGCAGAGAATCCGGGCCCACAGGCGAAAAACTGTTTTTT.

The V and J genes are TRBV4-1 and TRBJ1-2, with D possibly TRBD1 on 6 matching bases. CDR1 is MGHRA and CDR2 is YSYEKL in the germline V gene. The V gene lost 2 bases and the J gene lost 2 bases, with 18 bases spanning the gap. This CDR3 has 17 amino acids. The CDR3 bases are TGCGCCAGCAGCCAAAGATGGGTACGACAGGAGAACTATGGCTACACCTTC. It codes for CASSQRWVRQENYGYTF.

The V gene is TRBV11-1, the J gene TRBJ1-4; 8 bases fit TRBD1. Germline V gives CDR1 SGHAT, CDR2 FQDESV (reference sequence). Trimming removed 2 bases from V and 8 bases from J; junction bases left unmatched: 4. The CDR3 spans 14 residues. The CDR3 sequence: CASSLQGAQEKLFF. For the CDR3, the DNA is TGTGCCAGCAGCTTACAGGGGGCGCAAGAAAAACTGTTTTTT.

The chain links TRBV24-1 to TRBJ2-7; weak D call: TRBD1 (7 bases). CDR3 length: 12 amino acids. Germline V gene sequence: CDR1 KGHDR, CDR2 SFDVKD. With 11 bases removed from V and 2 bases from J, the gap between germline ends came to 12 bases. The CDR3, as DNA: TGTGCCAGCGGGGACAGTCCCTACGAGCAGTACTTC. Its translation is CASGDSPYEQYF.

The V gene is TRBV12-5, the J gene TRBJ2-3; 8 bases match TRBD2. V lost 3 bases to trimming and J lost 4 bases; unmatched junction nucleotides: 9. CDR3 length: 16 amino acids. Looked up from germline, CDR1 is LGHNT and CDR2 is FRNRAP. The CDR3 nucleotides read TGTGCTAGTGGTTTAGTGGGCGGGGGGCCCCCAGATACGCAGTATTTT. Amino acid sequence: CASGLVGGGPPDTQYF.

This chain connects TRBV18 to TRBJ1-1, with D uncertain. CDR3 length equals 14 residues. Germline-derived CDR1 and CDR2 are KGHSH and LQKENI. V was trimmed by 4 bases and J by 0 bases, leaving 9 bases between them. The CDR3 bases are TGTGCCAGCTCACTACGGGGAGTGAACACTGAAGCTTTCTTT. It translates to CASSLRGVNTEAFF.

CDR3 region: CASSQEEGGSYEQYF. The CDR3, as DNA: TGTGCCAGCAGCCAAGAGGAGGGGGGGTCCTACGAGCAGTACTTC. The chain uses TRBV14 and TRBJ2-7, with D maybe TRBD2 (7 bases). The V gene lost 0 bases and the J gene lost 1 base, with 10 bases spanning the gap. CDR3 length: 15 residues. CDR1 is SGHDN and CDR2 is FVKESK in the germline V gene.

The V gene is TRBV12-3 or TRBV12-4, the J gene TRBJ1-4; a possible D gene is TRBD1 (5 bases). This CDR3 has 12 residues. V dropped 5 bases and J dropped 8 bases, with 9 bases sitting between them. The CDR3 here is CASSQGSEKLFF. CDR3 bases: TGTGCCAGCAGTCAGGGCTCGGAAAAACTGTTTTTT.

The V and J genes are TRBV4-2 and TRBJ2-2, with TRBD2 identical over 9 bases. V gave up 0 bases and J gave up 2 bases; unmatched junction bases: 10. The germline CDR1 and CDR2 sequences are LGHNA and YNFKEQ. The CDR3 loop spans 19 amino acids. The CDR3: CASSQDPRGGLINTGELFF. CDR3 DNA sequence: TGTGCCAGCAGCCAAGACCCGCGGGGGGGGTTGATTAACACCGGGGAGCTGTTTTTT.

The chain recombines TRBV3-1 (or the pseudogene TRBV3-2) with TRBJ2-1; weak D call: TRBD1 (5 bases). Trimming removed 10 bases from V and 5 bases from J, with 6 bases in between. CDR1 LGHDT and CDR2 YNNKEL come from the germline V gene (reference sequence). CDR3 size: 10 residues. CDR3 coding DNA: TGTGCCACAGGGAACAATGAGCAGTTCTTC. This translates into CATGNNEQFF.

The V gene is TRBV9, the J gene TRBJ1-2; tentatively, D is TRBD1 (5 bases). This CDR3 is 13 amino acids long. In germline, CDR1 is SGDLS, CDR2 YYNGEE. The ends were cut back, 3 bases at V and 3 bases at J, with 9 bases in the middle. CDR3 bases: TGTGCCAGCAGCGAGCGGGGGTACTATGGCTACACCTTC. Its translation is CASSERGYYGYTF.